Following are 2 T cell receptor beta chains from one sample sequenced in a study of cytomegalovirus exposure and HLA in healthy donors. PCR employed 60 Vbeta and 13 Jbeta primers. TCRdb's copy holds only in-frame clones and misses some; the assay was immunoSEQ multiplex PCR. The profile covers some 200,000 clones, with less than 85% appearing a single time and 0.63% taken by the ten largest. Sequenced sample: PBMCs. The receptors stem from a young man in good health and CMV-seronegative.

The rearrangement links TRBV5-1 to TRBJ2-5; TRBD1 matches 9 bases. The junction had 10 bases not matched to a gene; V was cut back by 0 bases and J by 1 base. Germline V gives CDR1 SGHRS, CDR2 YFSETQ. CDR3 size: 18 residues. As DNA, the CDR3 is TGCGCCAGCAGCTTGGTCCCCGGGGGACAGGGAACCCAAGAGACCCAGTACTTC. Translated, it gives CASSLVPGGQGTQETQYF. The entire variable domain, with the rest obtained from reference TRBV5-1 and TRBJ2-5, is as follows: KAGVTQTPRYLIKTRGQQVTLSCSPISGHRSVSWYQQTPGQGLQFLFEYFSETQRNKGNFPGRFSGRQFSNSRSEMNVSTLELGDSALYLCASSLVPGGQGTQETQYFGPGTRLLVL.

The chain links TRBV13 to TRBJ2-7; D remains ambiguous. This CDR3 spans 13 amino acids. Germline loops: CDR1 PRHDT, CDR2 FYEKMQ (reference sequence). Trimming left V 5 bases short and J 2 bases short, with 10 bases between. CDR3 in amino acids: CASSESLTYEQYF. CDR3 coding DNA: TGTGCCAGCAGCGAGAGCCTTACCTACGAGCAGTACTTC.